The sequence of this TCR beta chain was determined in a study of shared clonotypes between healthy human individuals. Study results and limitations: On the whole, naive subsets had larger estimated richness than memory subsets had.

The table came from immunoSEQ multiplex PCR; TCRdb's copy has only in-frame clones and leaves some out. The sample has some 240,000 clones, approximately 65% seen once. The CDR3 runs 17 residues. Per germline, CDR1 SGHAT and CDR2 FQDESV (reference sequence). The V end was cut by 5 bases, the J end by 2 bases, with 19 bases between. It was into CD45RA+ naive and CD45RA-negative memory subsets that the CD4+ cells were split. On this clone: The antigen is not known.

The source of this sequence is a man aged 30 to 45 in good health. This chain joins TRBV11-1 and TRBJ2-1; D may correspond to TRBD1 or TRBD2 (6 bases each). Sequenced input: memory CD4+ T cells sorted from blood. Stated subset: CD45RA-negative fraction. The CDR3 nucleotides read TGTGCCAGCAGCCTAACGGGGGCAGGCGGTACCTACAATGAGCAGTTCTTC. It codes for CASSLTGAGGTYNEQFF.